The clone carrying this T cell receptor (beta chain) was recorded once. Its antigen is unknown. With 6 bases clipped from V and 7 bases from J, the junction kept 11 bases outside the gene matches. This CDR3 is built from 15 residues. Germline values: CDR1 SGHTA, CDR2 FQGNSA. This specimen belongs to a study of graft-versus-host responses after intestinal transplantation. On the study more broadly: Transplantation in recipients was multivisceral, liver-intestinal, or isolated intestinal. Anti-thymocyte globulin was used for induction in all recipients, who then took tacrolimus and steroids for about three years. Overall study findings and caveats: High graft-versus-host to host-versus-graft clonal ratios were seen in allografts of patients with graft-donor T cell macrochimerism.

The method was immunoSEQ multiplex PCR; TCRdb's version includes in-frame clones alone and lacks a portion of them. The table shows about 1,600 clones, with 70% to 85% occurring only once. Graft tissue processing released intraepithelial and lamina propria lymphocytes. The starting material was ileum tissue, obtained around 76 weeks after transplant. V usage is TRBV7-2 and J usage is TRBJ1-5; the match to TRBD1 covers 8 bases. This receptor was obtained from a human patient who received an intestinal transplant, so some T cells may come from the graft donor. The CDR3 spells CASSGTGGGRQPQHF. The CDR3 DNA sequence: TGTGCCAGCAGTGGTACAGGGGGGGGCAGGCAGCCCCAGCATTTT.